The 16 T cell receptor beta chains listed next were all sequenced from one sample in a study of cytomegalovirus exposure and HLA in healthy donors. This PCR relied on a set of 60 Vbeta primers and 13 Jbeta primers. Clones were sequenced by immunoSEQ multiplex PCR, and TCRdb holds only the in-frame ones, with some missing. The table includes about 160,000 clones, about 82% detected once. Sequencing used PBMCs. The receptors stem from a woman in her twenties or thirties in good health and CMV-seropositive.

The genes are TRBV18 and TRBJ1-1, with D perhaps matching TRBD1 (5 bases). Germline V gives CDR1 KGHSH, CDR2 LQKENI. Trimming took off 1 base at V and 5 bases at J, with 11 bases between the two ends. The CDR3 runs to 14 residues. The CDR3 spells CASSPHPGWTEAFF. The CDR3 bases are TGTGCCAGCTCACCACACCCAGGGTGGACTGAAGCTTTCTTT. Combining the CDR3 with reference TRBV18 and TRBJ1-1 gives the whole variable domain NAGVMQNPRHLVRRRGQEARLRCSPMKGHSHVYWYRQLPEEGLKFMVYLQKENIIDESGMPKERFSAEFPKEGPSILRIQQVVRGDSAAYFCASSPHPGWTEAFFGQGTRLTVV.

This sequence joins TRBV5-1 and TRBJ2-5; 11 positions match TRBD1. This CDR3 comprises 16 residues. Trimming at V came to 3 bases and at J to 4 bases, leaving 8 bases not matched to a gene. Germline V gene lookup returns CDR1 SGHRS and CDR2 YFSETQ. The CDR3 protein is CASSSSGTGGGETQYF. Here the CDR3 DNA reads TGCGCCAGCAGCTCGTCCGGGACAGGGGGGGGAGAGACCCAGTACTTC.

This clone was counted a few times. The V and J genes are TRBV4-1 and TRBJ1-2; D perhaps matches TRBD1 (5 bases). Trimming left V 4 bases short and J 5 bases short, with 14 bases between. This CDR3 has 14 amino acids. Germline V gene lookup returns CDR1 MGHRA and CDR2 YSYEKL. For the CDR3, the DNA is TGCGCCAGCAGCCCACCGATGGGGGGATATGGCTACACCTTC. Protein product: CASSPPMGGYGYTF.

V gene TRBV5-1 combines with J gene TRBJ2-5, with D unresolved. With 0 bases removed from V and 1 base from J, the gap between germline ends came to 10 bases. Per germline, CDR1 SGHRS and CDR2 YFSETQ. This CDR3 has 15 residues. The CDR3 bases are TGCGCCAGCAGCTTGGGGGCTCAGGCCCAAGAGACCCAGTACTTC. Translating gives CASSLGAQAQETQYF.

The chain's CDR3 is CASSDRTSGPTDTQYF. The DNA of the CDR3 is TGCGCCAGCAGCGATCGGACTAGCGGGCCCACAGATACGCAGTATTTT. This chain joins TRBV4-3 and TRBJ2-3, with 11 bases fitting TRBD2. The CDR3 consists of 16 residues. The V segment lost 5 bases and the J segment 2 bases; nucleotides outside the gene matches: 6. Germline V CDR1 and CDR2: LGHNA, YSLEER.

This sequence joins TRBV27 and TRBJ1-5; 8 bases agree with TRBD1. The V and J ends lost 7 bases and 4 bases, in that order; junction bases with no gene match: 9. The CDR3 is 15 residues long. Germline CDR1 MNHEY, CDR2 SMNVEV (reference sequence). The CDR3 bases are TGTGCCAGCACCCGTTCAGGGGGCGAGAATCAGCCCCAGCATTTT. Amino acid sequence: CASTRSGGENQPQHF.

The rearrangement uses TRBV6-6 and TRBJ2-2; tentative D call: TRBD1 (5 bases). Germline CDR1 MNHNY, CDR2 SVGAGI (reference sequence). The CDR3 is made up of 14 amino acids. V was shortened by 6 bases and J by 5 bases, with 13 bases between the two germline ends. CDR3 amino acids: CASRVIRETGELFF. CDR3 in DNA: TGTGCCAGCAGGGTAATCAGGGAAACCGGGGAGCTGTTTTTT.

V usage is TRBV6-5 and J usage is TRBJ2-5, with a possible D match to TRBD2 (5 bases). Germline values: CDR1 MNHEY, CDR2 SVGAGI. V lost 6 bases and J lost 4, with 15 bases in between. The CDR3 covers 14 residues. DNA for the CDR3: TGTGCCAGCAGCCGCTCCGGGATGGGAGAGACCCAGTACTTC. Protein product: CASSRSGMGETQYF.

This sequence joins TRBV15 and TRBJ2-1, with 9 nucleotides matching TRBD2. The CDR3 contains 14 residues. The junction had 4 bases not matched to a gene; V was cut back by 1 base and J by 9 bases. From germline, CDR1 is LNHNV and CDR2 YYDKDF (reference sequence). Here the CDR3 reads CATSRASGDSEQFF. The CDR3 nucleotides read TGTGCCACCAGCAGAGCTAGCGGGGACAGTGAGCAGTTCTTC.

In its sample, this clone was seen a few times. V is TRBV5-1 and J is TRBJ1-2; no clear D gene. Trimming left V 3 bases short and J 4 bases short, with 19 bases between. The length of the CDR3 is 16 residues. Looked up from germline, CDR1 is SGHRS and CDR2 is YFSETQ. The CDR3 protein is CASSSHHFNRSYGYTF. The CDR3 DNA sequence: TGCGCCAGCAGCTCGCATCACTTCAATCGGAGCTATGGCTACACCTTC.

This rearrangement joins TRBV5-1 to TRBJ2-1, with 7 bases aligning to TRBD1. J lost 3 bases, V lost 4 bases, and 4 bases had no gene match. The CDR3 covers 14 residues. The germline V gene encodes CDR1 SGHRS and CDR2 YFSETQ. CDR3 nucleotide sequence: TGCGCCAGCAGCCTCGGGGACAGCTACAATGAGCAGTTCTTC. Translating it yields CASSLGDSYNEQFF.

The chain has TRBV5-1 and TRBJ2-5; tentative D call: TRBD2 (5 bases). This CDR3 is built from 14 residues. Germline lookup yields CDR1 SGHRS and CDR2 YFSETQ. V was pared by 4 bases and J by 1 base, with 11 bases between. This CDR3 is CASSPGLIQETQYF. In nucleotides, the CDR3 is TGCGCCAGCAGCCCCGGACTGATCCAAGAGACCCAGTACTTC.

This clone has only one observation. V usage is TRBV27 and J usage is TRBJ1-5, with D tentatively TRBD1 (6 bases). The CDR3 length is 15 residues. In germline, CDR1 is MNHEY, CDR2 SMNVEV (reference sequence). V shed 2 bases and J shed 3 bases, with 11 bases lying between them. The CDR3 reads CASSLTGQHNQPQHF. Written as DNA, the CDR3 is TGTGCCAGCAGTTTAACTGGACAGCACAATCAGCCCCAGCATTTT.

This clone was counted only a few times. At the DNA level, this CDR3 is encoded by other sequences in the same sample as well. The genes are TRBV4-1 and TRBJ1-2; 8 nucleotides match TRBD1. CDR1 and CDR2 (germline): MGHRA, YSYEKL. V was clipped by 4 bases and J by 1 base; unmatched bases: 5. This CDR3 spans 15 amino acids. CDR3 in amino acids: CASSLLGQGNYGYTF. In DNA, the CDR3 is TGCGCCAGCAGCCTCCTTGGACAGGGTAACTATGGCTACACCTTC.

The rearrangement joins TRBV5-4 to TRBJ2-5, with 11 bases aligning to TRBD2. The J call is in doubt because the DNA end fits TRBJ2-7 better. The germline gives CDR1 SGHNT, CDR2 YYREEE (reference sequence). This CDR3 has 17 residues. The CDR3: CASSRGLTSGVSYEQYF. CDR3 coding DNA: TGTGCCAGCAGCCGTGGATTGACTAGCGGGGTCTCCTACGAGCAGTACTTC.

The chain joins TRBV9 to TRBJ1-4; a possible D gene is TRBD1 (6 bases). The CDR3 runs to 16 residues. The V gene's germline CDR1 is SGDLS and CDR2 YYNGEE. The V end lost 0 bases, the J end lost 5 bases, and 14 bases lay between the germline ends. The DNA of the CDR3 is TGTGCCAGCAGCGTAGGGGTTGGGCAGGGGAATGAAAAACTGTTTTTT. Amino acid sequence: CASSVGVGQGNEKLFF. Full variable domain (outside the CDR3, taken from reference TRBV9 and TRBJ1-4): DSGVTQTPKHLITATGQRVTLRCSPRSGDLSVYWYQQSLDQGLQFLIQYYNGEERAKGNILERFSAQQFPDLHSELNLSSLELGDSALYFCASSVGVGQGNEKLFFGSGTQLSVL.